This TCR beta chain is from a study of regulatory T cells in long-lasting Graves disease (dated by TCRdb to about 2021). About the full investigation: In the newly diagnosed Graves' disease group, patients had been taking antithyroid drugs for less than 3 months. Patients with persistent Graves' disease were compared with patients with newly diagnosed Graves' disease using TCR sequencing and RNA sequencing of peripheral blood. The study was conducted in China and was registered as a clinical trial. TCR sequencing covered 13 persistent and approximately 20 newly diagnosed Graves' disease patients, around 35 samples in total.

What the time point label conveys for this sample: newly diagnosed GD, antithyroid drugs for less than 3 months. For both TCR sequencing and RNA sequencing, RNA was extracted from PBMCs in TRIzol. The diagnosis of Graves' disease followed American Thyroid Association guidelines. Patients for the study were recruited at an endocrinology department in Xi'an, China. Each patient gave 7 to 9.5 milliliters of peripheral blood, collected in an EDTA anticoagulant tube. Ficoll Paque Plus density gradient separation was used to isolate PBMCs, and no further T cell sorting was done. RNA quality was checked with an Agilent 2100 Bioanalyzer and agarose gel, and concentration with a NanoDrop 2000. Library preparation used multiplex PCR. TCRdb shows the sequencer as Illumina HiSeq 4000. To build TCR beta libraries, CDR3 regions were amplified by Arm-PCR using iRepertoire HTBI primers. Before sequencing, the PCR products underwent gel purification. The study's own analysis went as follows. Across samples, roughly 60 TRBV and roughly 15 TRBJ segments were identified and used for gene usage analysis of CDR3 amino acid clonotypes. Filtered high-quality paired reads were merged into contigs using COPE and FqMerger. BLAST was used to align contigs to the IMGT TRBV, TRBD and TRBJ reference genes, and CDR3 was defined following IMGT. Highly expanded clones were defined as clonotypes with a frequency above 0.1%. Shannon entropy was used to measure repertoire diversity, and the Gini coefficient was used to measure V-J evenness. A clonotype found in more than one individual was treated as public. TCRdb handled the public reads itself, with Q25 trimming in fastp and clone calling in MiXCR, and kept productive beta chains. CDR3 protein sequences are deduplicated, and each keeps its most common genes and DNA. V and J calls and clone size were set by TCRdb, not the authors. The sample table holds a few hundred thousand distinct CDR3 sequences, of which 12% were seen once. The top ten constitute under 20% of the sample.

CDR1 LGHNA and CDR2 YNFKEQ were looked up in the germline V gene. Including the terminal cysteine and phenylalanine, the CDR3 comprises 14 residues. Solely the CDR3 DNA is kept, with 42 bases framed from the first base. The trim is 4 bases for V and 7 bases for J, with a gap of 13 bases between the germline ends. General conclusions and limits of the study: Patients with persistent disease shared more public clonotypes (approximately 2,500) than newly diagnosed patients did (nearly 1,000). The study examined only peripheral blood because the primary lesion, thyroid tissue, could not be accessed. As a limitation, the authors acknowledged that the small sample size may reduce accuracy. Compared with newly diagnosed patients, patients with persistent Graves' disease had lower TCR Shannon entropy and fewer highly expanded clones, which suggests clonal expansion. Only the TCR beta chain was sequenced and analyzed. Persistent disease showed preferential use of TRBV28, TRBJ1-2 and TRBJ2-5, whereas newly diagnosed disease favored TRBV20-1 and TRBJ2-1.

In its sample, this clonotype was seen many times. The antigen it binds to is not known. No clone much larger than this one lies a single base away; base qualities are absent. These sequences were also reported in another study, on T cells in Graves' hyperthyroidism and ophthalmopathy. The second investigation adds: Stable Graves' hyperthyroidism was defined as the absence of progression to ophthalmopathy over 18 months of follow-up. Hyperthyroidism patients were aged 18 to 65 years and newly diagnosed, with disease duration of less than 2 months. Patients with uncontrolled infections, other autoimmune diseases, pregnancy or lactation were excluded. Diagnoses were based on clinical symptoms, serum thyroxine and TRAb, thyroid ultrasound and orbital computed tomography. For the first round of RT-PCR on the TCR CDR3, the HTBI primer set was used together with the Qiagen OneStep RT-PCR kit. Most expanded thyroid clonotypes (frequency above 0.001) were also detected in blood, a finding suggesting that blood repertoires may reflect thyroid immune responses. A model built on a 13 V-J signature distinguished ophthalmopathy from stable hyperthyroidism, reaching over 85% sensitivity and around 81% specificity in cross-validation and 80%/75% in testing. During validation, the model predicted progression to ophthalmopathy a median of roughly six months ahead of onset, with more than 55% sensitivity and 72.22% specificity. TCR V-J signatures able to tell the groups apart were searched for in a discovery cohort of approximately 95 patients, of whom around 43 had Graves' ophthalmopathy and around 56 had stable Graves' hyperthyroidism. Prospective prediction of ophthalmopathy was tested in an independent validation cohort of 18 to 20 hyperthyroidism patients and 15 to 17 patients who later progressed to ophthalmopathy. The roughly 94 discovery patients were randomly divided into training and test sets at a 7:3 ratio. In about 6 Graves' hyperthyroidism patients, the study also compared T-cell repertoires from thyroid tissue with T-cell repertoires from blood. After sampling, hyperthyroidism patients received methimazole starting at 30 mg daily, and ophthalmopathy patients received high-dose intravenous methylprednisolone. A second multiplex PCR round built the libraries, followed by size selection and purification. Sequencing of the libraries was done on an Illumina HiSeq2000 using paired-end 100 bp reads. SOAPnuke was used to process the raw data, throwing out any read that contained adapters or uncalled bases, had a mean Phred below 15, or lacked an exact constant-primer or identifier match. COPE v1.2.5 was used to merge high-quality paired reads, and clonotypes were defined as unique nucleotide sequences. MiTCR v1.1 was used to align the clonotypes against IMGT TRBV, TRBD and TRBJ reference segments. Analysis was restricted to V-J combinations with a frequency above 0.0001, which covered just over 98% of repertoires. A TCS score was defined as the ratio of F50 (clonal expansion) to E x V (chaos), with BLOSUM62-based TCRdist applied between CDR3 peptides within each V-J. Welch's t-statistics and random forest reduced around 550 V-J features to around 14, which were used in a naive Bayes classifier (R e1071). Sample size was not statistically predetermined, and blinding of investigators to group allocation was not performed. According to the paper, TCR Vbeta CDR3 sequencing was carried out on roughly 130 peripheral blood samples, which came from over 40 ophthalmopathy, under 80 hyperthyroidism and some 17 progressor patients.

This specimen consisted of peripheral blood mononuclear cells (PBMCs), obtained at new diagnosis, from a patient treated with antithyroid drugs. The sequence derives from a woman between 18 and 29 years old with Graves disease. Donor details come from another sample of the same person, matched by shared clones. The rearranged chain carries TRBV4-2 and TRBJ1-4, and possibly TRBD1, on 6 matching bases. The sequenced DNA is TGTGCCAGCAGCCTTACCAGGGGAACTGAAAAACTGTTTTTT. It translates to CASSLTRGTEKLFF.